This is a list of T cell receptor beta chains from one sample in a study of vaccination and CD4 T cells after COVID-19. These receptors have no known antigen. Using its own MiXCR run on the PCR reads, TCRdb lists one record per CDR3 protein. The sample has 10,000 or so distinct CDR3 sequences, around a third seen once. Sequencing was carried out using CD4+ T cells from blood, cultured in vitro. Receptor source: a human donor in good health. CDR3s include the opening cysteine and the closing phenylalanine or tryptophan. D genes are given only for firm matches. Expanded clones get a size class; other rows say once, few or many, or leave the size out.

-,TRBV6-2/TRBV6-3,-,TRBJ1-6,CASSYRAVNNSPLHF,TGTGCCAGCAGTTACAGAGCTGTCAATAATTCACCCCTCCACTTT
-,TRBV20-1,-,TRBJ1-5,CSARVAVSSQPQHF,TGCAGTGCTAGAGTGGCAGTTTCTAGTCAGCCCCAGCATTTT
TRBD1,TRBV6-4,medium-sized,TRBJ1-6,CASSDGTDNSPLHF,TGTGCCAGCAGTGACGGGACAGATAATTCACCCCTCCACTTT
TRBD2,TRBV6-2/TRBV6-3,-,TRBJ2-1,CASSFELLAGGGNEQFF,TGTGCCAGCAGCTTCGAACTACTAGCGGGAGGTGGGAATGAGCAGTTCTTC
-,TRBV5-4,-,TRBJ1-2,CASSSNVGRDNYGYTF,TGTGCCAGCAGCTCAAACGTGGGCAGGGATAACTATGGCTACACCTTC
-,TRBV6-5,-,TRBJ1-2,CASSYHGAGDYGYTF,TGTGCCAGCAGTTACCACGGGGCCGGCGACTATGGCTACACCTTC
TRBD2,TRBV20-1,-,TRBJ2-5,CSAISGGPQETQYF,TGCAGTGCTATTTCGGGAGGCCCACAAGAGACCCAGTACTTC
-,TRBV20-1,-,TRBJ1-1,CSARDPGRNTEAFF,TGCAGTGCTAGAGATCCGGGGAGGAACACTGAAGCTTTCTTT
-,TRBV20-1,few,TRBJ1-5,CSASKGLNNQPQHF,TGCAGTGCTAGTAAGGGGCTGAACAATCAGCCCCAGCATTTT
-,TRBV7-9,-,TRBJ2-5,CASSFRGEETQYF,TGTGCCAGCAGCTTTAGAGGAGAAGAGACCCAGTACTTC
TRBD1,TRBV27,few,TRBJ1-2,CASTLQANRGNYGYTF,TGTGCCAGCACTCTCCAGGCCAACAGGGGGAACTATGGCTACACCTTC
TRBD2,TRBV30,-,TRBJ2-7,CAWSVLSGRSSYEQYF,TGTGCCTGGAGTGTACTTAGCGGGAGGTCCTCCTACGAGCAGTACTTC
-,TRBV10-3,-,TRBJ2-6,CAIMTGPYSGANVLTF,TGTGCCATCATGACAGGACCCTACTCTGGGGCCAACGTCCTGACTTTC
-,TRBV7-2,few,TRBJ2-7,CASSRTWDTSYEQYF,TGTGCCAGCAGCCGCACCTGGGACACGTCCTACGAGCAGTACTTC
-,TRBV14,few,TRBJ2-5,CASSPSAGLWETQYF,TGTGCCAGCTCCCCGTCGGCCGGACTTTGGGAGACCCAGTACTTC
-,TRBV14,-,TRBJ1-1,CASSQEGVHWGNTEAFF,TGTGCCAGCAGCCAAGAAGGCGTTCACTGGGGGAACACTGAAGCTTTCTTT
-,TRBV20-1,few,TRBJ2-7,CSARDPGTYEQYF,TGCAGTGCTAGAGATCCAGGGACCTACGAGCAGTACTTC
-,TRBV10-1,-,TRBJ2-2,CASSRERRNTGELFF,TGCGCCAGCAGCCGGGAGCGGAGGAACACCGGGGAGCTGTTTTTT
TRBD2,TRBV19,-,TRBJ2-3,CASSTLPGLAGGRGPDTQYF,TGTGCCAGTAGTACCTTGCCGGGACTAGCGGGAGGACGGGGCCCAGATACGCAGTATTTT
TRBD2,TRBV20-1,-,TRBJ2-1,CSTYRAGENNEQFF,TGCAGTACATACCGAGCGGGAGAAAACAATGAGCAGTTCTTC
-,TRBV4-2,few,TRBJ1-1,CASSQDPWVNTEAFF,TGTGCCAGCAGCCAAGATCCGTGGGTGAACACTGAAGCTTTCTTT
TRBD2,TRBV28,-,TRBJ2-1,CASSLSTGGLINEQFF,TGTGCCAGCAGTTTATCGACGGGAGGACTCATCAATGAGCAGTTCTTC